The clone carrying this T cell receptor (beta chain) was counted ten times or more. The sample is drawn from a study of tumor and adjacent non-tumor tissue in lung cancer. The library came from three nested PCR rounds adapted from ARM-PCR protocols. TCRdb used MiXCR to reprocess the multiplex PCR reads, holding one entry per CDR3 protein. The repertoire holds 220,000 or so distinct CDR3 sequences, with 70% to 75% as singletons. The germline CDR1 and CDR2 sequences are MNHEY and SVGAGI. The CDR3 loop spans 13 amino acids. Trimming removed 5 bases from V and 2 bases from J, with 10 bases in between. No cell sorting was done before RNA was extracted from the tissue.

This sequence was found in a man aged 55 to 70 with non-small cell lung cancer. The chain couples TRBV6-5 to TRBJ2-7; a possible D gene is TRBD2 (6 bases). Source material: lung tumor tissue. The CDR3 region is CASSQAGPYEQYF. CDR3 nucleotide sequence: TGTGCCAGCAGTCAAGCGGGTCCCTACGAGCAGTACTTC.